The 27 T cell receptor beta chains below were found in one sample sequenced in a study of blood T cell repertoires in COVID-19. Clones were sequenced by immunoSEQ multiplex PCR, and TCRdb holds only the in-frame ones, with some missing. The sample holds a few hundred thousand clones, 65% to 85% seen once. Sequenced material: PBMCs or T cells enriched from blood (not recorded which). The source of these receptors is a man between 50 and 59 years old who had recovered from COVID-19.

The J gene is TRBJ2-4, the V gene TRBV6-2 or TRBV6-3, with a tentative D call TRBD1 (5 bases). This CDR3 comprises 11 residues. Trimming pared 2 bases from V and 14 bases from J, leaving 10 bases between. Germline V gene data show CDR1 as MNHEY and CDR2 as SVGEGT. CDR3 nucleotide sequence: TGTGCCAGCAGTTACAAAGGGGTAGAGTACTTC. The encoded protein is CASSYKGVEYF.

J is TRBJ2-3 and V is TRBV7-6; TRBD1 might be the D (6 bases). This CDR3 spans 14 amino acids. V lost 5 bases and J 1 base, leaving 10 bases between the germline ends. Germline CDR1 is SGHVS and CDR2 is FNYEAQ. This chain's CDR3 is CASSPRQGTDTQYF. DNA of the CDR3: TGTGCCAGCAGCCCCCGACAGGGCACAGATACGCAGTATTTT. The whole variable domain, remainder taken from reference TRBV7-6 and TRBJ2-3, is GAGVSQSPRYKVTKRGQDVALRCDPISGHVSLYWYRQALGQGPEFLTYFNYEAQQDKSGLPNDRFSAERPEGSISTLTIQRTEQRDSAMYRCASSPRQGTDTQYFGPGTRLTVL.

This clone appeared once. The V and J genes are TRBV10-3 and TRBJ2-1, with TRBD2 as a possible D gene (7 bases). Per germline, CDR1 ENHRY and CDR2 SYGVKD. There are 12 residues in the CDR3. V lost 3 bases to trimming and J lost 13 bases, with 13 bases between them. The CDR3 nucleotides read TGTGCCATCAGTGAAGGGGGGGACAAACAGTTCTTC. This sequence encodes CAISEGGDKQFF.

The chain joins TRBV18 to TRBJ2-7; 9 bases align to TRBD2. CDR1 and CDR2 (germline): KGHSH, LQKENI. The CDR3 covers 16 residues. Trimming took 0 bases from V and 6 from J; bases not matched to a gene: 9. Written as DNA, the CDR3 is TGTGCCAGCTCACCACCGGCCGGAGGGACTAGCAGCGAGCAGTACTTC. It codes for CASSPPAGGTSSEQYF.

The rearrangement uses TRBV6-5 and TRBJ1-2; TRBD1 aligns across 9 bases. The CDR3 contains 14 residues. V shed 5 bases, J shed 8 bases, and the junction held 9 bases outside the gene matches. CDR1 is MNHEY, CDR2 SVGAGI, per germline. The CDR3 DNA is TGTGCCAGCAGTAAAACCGGGACAGGGTTAGGCTACACCTTC. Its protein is CASSKTGTGLGYTF.

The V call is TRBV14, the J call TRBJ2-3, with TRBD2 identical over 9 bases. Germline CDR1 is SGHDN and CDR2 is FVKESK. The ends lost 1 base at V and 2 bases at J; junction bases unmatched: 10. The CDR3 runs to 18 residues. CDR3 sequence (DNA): TGTGCCAGCAGCCAAGTGGCTAGCGGGACCTGGAACACAGATACGCAGTATTTT. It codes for CASSQVASGTWNTDTQYF.

The CDR3 is CASSIDTRGAGDTQYF. The CDR3, as DNA: TGTGCCAGTAGTATAGATACCCGGGGAGCTGGGGATACGCAGTATTTT. The chain uses TRBV19 and TRBJ2-3, with TRBD2 as a possible D gene (5 bases). This CDR3 has 16 residues. V gave up 0 bases and J gave up 6 bases, with 16 bases separating them. From germline, CDR1 is LNHDA and CDR2 SQIVND (reference sequence).

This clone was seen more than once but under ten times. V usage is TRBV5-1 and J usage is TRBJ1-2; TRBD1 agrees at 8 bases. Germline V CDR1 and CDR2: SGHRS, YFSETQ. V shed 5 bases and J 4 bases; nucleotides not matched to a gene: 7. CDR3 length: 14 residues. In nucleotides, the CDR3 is TGCGCCAGCAGAACAGGGGGTAATCGCTATGGCTACACCTTC. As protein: CASRTGGNRYGYTF.

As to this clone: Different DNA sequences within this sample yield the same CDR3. CDR3 DNA: TGTGCCACCAGTGATCGCTCGGTAACAGATACGCAGTATTTT. It translates to CATSDRSVTDTQYF. The chain is built from TRBV24-1 and TRBJ2-3; D call uncertain. CDR1 KGHDR and CDR2 SFDVKD come from the germline V gene. The V gene lost 3 bases and the J gene lost 3 bases, with 9 bases spanning the gap. CDR3 size: 14 residues.

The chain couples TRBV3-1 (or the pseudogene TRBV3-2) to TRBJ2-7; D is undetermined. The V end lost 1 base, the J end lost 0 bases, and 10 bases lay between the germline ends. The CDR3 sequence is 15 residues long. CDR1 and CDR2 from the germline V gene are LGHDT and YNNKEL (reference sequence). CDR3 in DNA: TGTGCCAGCAGCCAAGGTCGACTGAGCTCCTACGAGCAGTACTTC. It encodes CASSQGRLSSYEQYF.

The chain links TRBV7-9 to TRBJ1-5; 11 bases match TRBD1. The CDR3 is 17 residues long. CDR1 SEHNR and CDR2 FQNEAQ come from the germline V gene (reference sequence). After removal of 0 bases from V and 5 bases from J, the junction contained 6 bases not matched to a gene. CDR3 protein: CASSLAGTGGFHQPQHF. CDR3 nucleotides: TGTGCCAGCAGCTTAGCCGGGACAGGGGGGTTTCATCAGCCCCAGCATTTT.

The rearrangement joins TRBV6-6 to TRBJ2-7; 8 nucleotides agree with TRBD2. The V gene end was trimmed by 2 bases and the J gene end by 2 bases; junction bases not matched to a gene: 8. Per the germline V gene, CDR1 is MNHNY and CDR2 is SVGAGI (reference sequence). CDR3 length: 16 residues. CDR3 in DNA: TGTGCCAGCAGTTACAGGCAGACTAGCGTCACCTACGAGCAGTACTTC. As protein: CASSYRQTSVTYEQYF.

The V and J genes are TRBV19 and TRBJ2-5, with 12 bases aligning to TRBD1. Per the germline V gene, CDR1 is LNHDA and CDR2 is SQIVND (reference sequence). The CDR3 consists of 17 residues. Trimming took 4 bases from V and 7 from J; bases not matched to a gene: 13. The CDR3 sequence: CASSKRDRGLGWGTQYF. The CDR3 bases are TGTGCCAGTAGTAAGAGGGACAGGGGGCTTGGATGGGGGACCCAGTACTTC.

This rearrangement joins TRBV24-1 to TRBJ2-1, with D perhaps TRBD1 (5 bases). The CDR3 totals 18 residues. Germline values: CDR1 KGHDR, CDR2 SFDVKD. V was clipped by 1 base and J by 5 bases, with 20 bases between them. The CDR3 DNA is TGTGCCACCAGTGATTTCCGCTCGGGTAGGGGAAGGGACAATGAGCAGTTCTTC. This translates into CATSDFRSGRGRDNEQFF.

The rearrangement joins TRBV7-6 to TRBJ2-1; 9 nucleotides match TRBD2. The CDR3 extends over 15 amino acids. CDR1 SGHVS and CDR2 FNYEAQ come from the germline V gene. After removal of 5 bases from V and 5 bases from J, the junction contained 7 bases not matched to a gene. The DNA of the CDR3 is TGTGCCAGCAGCGCGGGACTAGCAGTCGACAATGAGCAGTTCTTC. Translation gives CASSAGLAVDNEQFF. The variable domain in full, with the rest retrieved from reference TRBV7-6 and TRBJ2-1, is GAGVSQSPRYKVTKRGQDVALRCDPISGHVSLYWYRQALGQGPEFLTYFNYEAQQDKSGLPNDRFSAERPEGSISTLTIQRTEQRDSAMYRCASSAGLAVDNEQFFGPGTRLTVL.

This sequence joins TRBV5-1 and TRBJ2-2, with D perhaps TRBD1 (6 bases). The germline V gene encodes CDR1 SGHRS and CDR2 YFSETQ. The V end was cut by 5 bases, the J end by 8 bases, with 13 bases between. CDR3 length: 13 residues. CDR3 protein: CASRNRDVGELFF. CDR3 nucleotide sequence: TGCGCCAGCAGGAACAGGGATGTGGGGGAGCTGTTTTTT.

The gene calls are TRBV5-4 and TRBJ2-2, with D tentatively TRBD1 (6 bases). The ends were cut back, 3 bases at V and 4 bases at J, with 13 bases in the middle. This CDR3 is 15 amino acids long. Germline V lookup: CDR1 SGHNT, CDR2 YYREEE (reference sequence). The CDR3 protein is CASSSTGFVTGELFF. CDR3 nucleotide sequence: TGTGCCAGCAGCTCAACAGGGTTCGTCACCGGGGAGCTGTTTTTT.

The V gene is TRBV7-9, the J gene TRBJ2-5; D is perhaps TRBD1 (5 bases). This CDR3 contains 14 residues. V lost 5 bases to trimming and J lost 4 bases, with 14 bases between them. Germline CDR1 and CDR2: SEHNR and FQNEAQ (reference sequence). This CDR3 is CASSRSQGSETQYF. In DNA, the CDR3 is TGTGCCAGCAGCCGGAGTCAGGGCTCAGAGACCCAGTACTTC.

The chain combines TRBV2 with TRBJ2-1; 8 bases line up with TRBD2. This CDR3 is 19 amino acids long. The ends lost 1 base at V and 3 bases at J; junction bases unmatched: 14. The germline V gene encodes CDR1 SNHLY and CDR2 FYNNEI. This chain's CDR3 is CASSEGLGSGGSDYNEQFF. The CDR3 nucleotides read TGTGCCAGCAGTGAAGGCCTGGGGAGCGGGGGTTCCGACTACAATGAGCAGTTCTTC.

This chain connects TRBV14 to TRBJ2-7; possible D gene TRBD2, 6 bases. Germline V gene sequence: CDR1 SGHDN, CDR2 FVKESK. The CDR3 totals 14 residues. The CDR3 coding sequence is TGTGCAAAAGGAGGGAAAAAGGTCTTGGGGGAGCAGTACTTC. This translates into CAKGGKKVLGEQYF.

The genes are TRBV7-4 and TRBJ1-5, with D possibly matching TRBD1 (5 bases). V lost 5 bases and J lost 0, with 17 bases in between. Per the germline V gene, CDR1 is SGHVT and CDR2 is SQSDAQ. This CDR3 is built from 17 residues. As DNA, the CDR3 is TGTGCCAGCAGCCCCCCAAGGGGCGTTTATAGCAATCAGCCCCAGCATTTT. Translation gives CASSPPRGVYSNQPQHF.

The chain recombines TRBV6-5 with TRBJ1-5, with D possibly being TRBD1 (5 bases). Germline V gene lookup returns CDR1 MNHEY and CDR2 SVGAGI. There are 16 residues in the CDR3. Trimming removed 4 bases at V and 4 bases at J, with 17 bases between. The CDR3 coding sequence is TGTGCCAGCAGTTCGCCTAGTAGGACACCGAATCAGCCCCAGCATTTT. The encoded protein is CASSSPSRTPNQPQHF.

CDR3 residues: CASSLRQGPFAEAFF. The CDR3, as DNA: TGTGCCAGCAGCTTACGACAGGGGCCCTTCGCTGAAGCTTTCTTT. The chain uses TRBV5-4 and TRBJ1-1; 8 nucleotides match TRBD1. CDR1 is SGHNT and CDR2 is YYREEE in the germline V gene (reference sequence). V lost 2 bases to trimming and J lost 6 bases; unmatched junction nucleotides: 9. CDR3 length: 15 amino acids.

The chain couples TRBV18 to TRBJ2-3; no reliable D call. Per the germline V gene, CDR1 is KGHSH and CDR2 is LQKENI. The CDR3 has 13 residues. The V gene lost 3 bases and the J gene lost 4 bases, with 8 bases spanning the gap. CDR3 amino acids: CASSPASADTQYF. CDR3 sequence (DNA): TGTGCCAGCTCACCTGCCTCAGCAGATACGCAGTATTTT.

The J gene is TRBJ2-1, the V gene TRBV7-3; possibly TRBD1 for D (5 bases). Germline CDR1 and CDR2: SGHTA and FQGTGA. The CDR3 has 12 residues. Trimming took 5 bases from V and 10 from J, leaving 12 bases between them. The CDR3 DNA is TGTGCCAGCAGCCCCCAGGGTAGAGAGCAGTTCTTC. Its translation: CASSPQGREQFF.

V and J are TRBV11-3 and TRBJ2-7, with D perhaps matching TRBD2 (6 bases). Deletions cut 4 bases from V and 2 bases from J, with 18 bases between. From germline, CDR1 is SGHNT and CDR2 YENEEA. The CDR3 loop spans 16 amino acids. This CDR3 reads CASSSYGGDGTYEQYF. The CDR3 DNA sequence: TGTGCCAGCAGCTCTTACGGCGGGGACGGAACCTACGAGCAGTACTTC.

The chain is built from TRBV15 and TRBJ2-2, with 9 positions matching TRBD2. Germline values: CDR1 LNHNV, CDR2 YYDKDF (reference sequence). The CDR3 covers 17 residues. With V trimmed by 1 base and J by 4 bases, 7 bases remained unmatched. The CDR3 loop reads CATSRGSTSGSTGELFF. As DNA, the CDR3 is TGTGCCACCAGCAGAGGCTCTACTAGCGGGTCCACCGGGGAGCTGTTTTTT. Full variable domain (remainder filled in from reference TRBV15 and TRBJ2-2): DAMVIQNPRYQVTQFGKPVTLSCSQTLNHNVMYWYQQKSSQAPKLLFHYYDKDFNNEADTPDNFQSRRPNTSFCFLDIRSPGLGDTAMYLCATSRGSTSGSTGELFFGEGSRLTVL.